These 26 T cell receptor beta chains were all obtained from the same sample, sequenced in a study of identifying expanded T cells in peripheral blood. Sequencing used immunoSEQ multiplex PCR; TCRdb keeps in-frame clones, though not all of them. The sample has tens of thousands of clones, approximately 90% seen once. Source material: blood. The receptors stem from a person aged 18 to 75 in good health.

V gene TRBV28 combines with J gene TRBJ2-5; maybe TRBD1 (6 bases). Deletions cut 2 bases from V and 4 bases from J, with 14 bases between. The CDR3 sequence is 15 residues long. The germline gives CDR1 MDHEN, CDR2 SYDVKM. CDR3 residues: CASSLATLGGETQYF. The CDR3 DNA sequence: TGTGCCAGCAGTTTAGCGACGCTAGGGGGAGAGACCCAGTACTTC.

This rearrangement joins TRBV5-6 to TRBJ2-6, with D uncertain. Per the germline V gene, CDR1 is SGHDT and CDR2 is YYEEEE. V lost 4 bases to trimming and J lost 0 bases, with 8 bases between them. This CDR3 contains 15 residues. CDR3 sequence: CASSTGVSGANVLTF. The DNA of the CDR3 is TGTGCCAGCAGCACCGGAGTCTCTGGGGCCAACGTCCTGACTTTC.

The genes are TRBV7-9 and TRBJ1-1, with no clear D. Germline CDR1 reads SEHNR; CDR2 reads FQNEAQ (reference sequence). Trimming took off 7 bases at V and 1 base at J, with 10 bases between the two ends. The CDR3 spans 13 residues. This CDR3 is CASTVMGNTEAFF. Here the CDR3 DNA reads TGTGCCAGCACCGTAATGGGGAACACTGAAGCTTTCTTT.

This chain links TRBV27 with TRBJ1-1, with D perhaps matching TRBD1 (5 bases). Germline V gives CDR1 MNHEY, CDR2 SMNVEV (reference sequence). V was pared by 5 bases and J by 7 bases, with 8 bases between. This CDR3 region has 11 residues. Written as DNA, the CDR3 is TGTGCCAGCAGTCGGGGACTTGAAGCTTTCTTT. This gives the protein CASSRGLEAFF.

CDR3 DNA sequence: TGTGCCAGCTCACCACCGGGACACAACTCATACTACACCTTC. As protein: CASSPPGHNSYYTF. V gene TRBV18 combines with J gene TRBJ1-2; tentative D call: TRBD1 (6 bases). This CDR3 region has 14 residues. Trimming took 0 bases from V and 10 from J, leaving 15 bases between them. CDR1 and CDR2 from the germline V gene are KGHSH and LQKENI.

The chain employs TRBV21-1 and TRBJ1-5; the table's D call of TRBD1 was not tested on the DNA. TRBV21-1 is a listed pseudogene. CDR3 size: 16 residues. The CDR3 DNA follows: TGTGCCAGCAGCAACAGGCGGACAGATAGCAATCAGCCCCAGCATTTT. Protein: CASSNRRTDSNQPQHF.

The chain uses TRBV2 and TRBJ1-4; weak D call: TRBD1 (6 bases). Per the germline V gene, CDR1 is SNHLY and CDR2 is FYNNEI. The CDR3 is 12 amino acids. Trimming took off 5 bases at V and 6 bases at J, with 7 bases between the two ends. This CDR3 reads CASSRQDEKLFF. CDR3 nucleotides: TGTGCCAGCAGTAGACAGGATGAAAAACTGTTTTTT.

The chain employs TRBV5-4 and TRBJ1-5; D possibly corresponds to TRBD1 (5 bases). V was clipped by 1 base and J by 2 bases, with 7 bases between them. Germline-derived CDR1 and CDR2 are SGHNT and YYREEE (reference sequence). The CDR3 is made up of 14 amino acids. The CDR3 region is CASSLWDGNQPQHF. As DNA, the CDR3 is TGTGCCAGCAGCTTGTGGGACGGCAATCAGCCCCAGCATTTT.

The chain has TRBV7-9 and TRBJ1-1, with D possibly TRBD1 on 5 matching bases. Germline CDR1 SEHNR, CDR2 FQNEAQ (reference sequence). Trimming stripped 3 bases from V and 5 bases from J, with 16 bases between. The CDR3 totals 15 residues. For the CDR3, the DNA is TGTGCCAGCAGCTTCGCCCGACAGATGGGGACTGAAGCTTTCTTT. It translates to CASSFARQMGTEAFF.

V gene TRBV5-6 combines with J gene TRBJ2-3, with 12 bases identical to TRBD2. The CDR3 length is 15 residues. The V segment lost 4 bases and the J segment 6 bases; nucleotides outside the gene matches: 6. Germline V CDR1 and CDR2: SGHDT, YYEEEE. CDR3 in DNA: TGTGCCAGCAGCCCAGGACTAGCGGGGCCGGATACGCAGTATTTT. This translates into CASSPGLAGPDTQYF. The variable domain in full, with the rest retrieved from reference TRBV5-6 and TRBJ2-3, is DAGVTQSPTHLIKTRGQQVTLRCSPKSGHDTVSWYQQALGQGPQFIFQYYEEEERQRGNFPDRFSGHQFPNYSSELNVNALLLGDSALYLCASSPGLAGPDTQYFGPGTRLTVL.

This clone was seen just once. The V and J genes are TRBV30 and TRBJ2-7; tentatively, D is TRBD1 (5 bases). The V end was cut by 0 bases, the J end by 6 bases, with 15 bases between. CDR3 length equals 14 residues. Germline loops: CDR1 GTSNPN, CDR2 SVGIG (reference sequence). The CDR3 sequence: CAWSVFRASAEQYF. CDR3 DNA: TGTGCCTGGAGTGTGTTCAGGGCCTCGGCCGAGCAGTACTTC.

The rearrangement joins TRBV7-8 to TRBJ1-6; 9 positions match TRBD1. V was clipped by 1 base and J by 5 bases; unmatched bases: 15. The V gene's germline CDR1 is SGHVS and CDR2 FQNEAQ. The CDR3 loop spans 20 amino acids. The CDR3 protein is CASSLVLFPGQGVHNSPLHF. CDR3 in DNA: TGTGCCAGCAGCTTAGTCCTCTTCCCGGGACAGGGTGTTCATAATTCACCCCTCCACTTT.

The chain employs TRBV7-9 and TRBJ2-7; D gene uncertain. Per the germline V gene, CDR1 is SEHNR and CDR2 is FQNEAQ (reference sequence). The CDR3 is 13 amino acids. Trimming took off 5 bases at V and 3 bases at J, with 11 bases between the two ends. CDR3 amino acids: CASSPRPRYEQYF. CDR3 bases: TGTGCCAGCAGCCCCCGTCCACGCTACGAGCAGTACTTC.

The DNA for the CDR3 is TGTGCCAGCAGTTTCCCACAGGGCGGGGGCGTAAGCAATGGCTACACCTTC. Amino acids: CASSFPQGGGVSNGYTF. The chain carries TRBV28 and TRBJ1-2, with D possibly matching TRBD1 (6 bases). The CDR3 has 17 amino acids. Germline loops: CDR1 MDHEN, CDR2 SYDVKM. The V end lost 3 bases, the J end lost 6 bases, and 23 bases lay between the germline ends.

The chain carries TRBV5-1 and TRBJ2-6; no clear D gene. The V end lost 1 base, the J end lost 3 bases, and 8 bases lay between the germline ends. Germline V lookup: CDR1 SGHRS, CDR2 YFSETQ. The CDR3 extends over 15 amino acids. CDR3 residues: CASSLFSFGANVLTF. CDR3 sequence (DNA): TGCGCCAGCAGCTTGTTTAGCTTTGGGGCCAACGTCCTGACTTTC.

CDR3 amino acids: CASSRDYLAYEQYF. DNA for the CDR3: TGTGCCAGCAGCAGGGACTACCTGGCCTACGAGCAGTACTTC. The chain employs TRBV7-8 and TRBJ2-7; TRBD2 aligns across 7 bases. Trimming took 5 bases from V and 2 from J; bases not matched to a gene: 6. This CDR3 is 14 amino acids long. Germline CDR1 SGHVS, CDR2 FQNEAQ.

This clone was found once. The rearrangement links TRBV4-3 to TRBJ1-2; 11 bases map to TRBD1. The CDR3 has 20 amino acids. The trim removed 4 bases at V and 3 bases at J, leaving 19 bases unmatched. Germline lookup yields CDR1 LGHNA and CDR2 YSLEER. The CDR3 region has the DNA TGCGCCAGCAGCCCCATGGGGTTCGGACAGGGGGCGATTCGGGACTATGGCTACACCTTC. It codes for CASSPMGFGQGAIRDYGYTF.

The genes are TRBV12-5 and TRBJ1-1, with TRBD1 matching 8 bases. Germline CDR1 LGHNT, CDR2 FRNRAP. This CDR3 has 12 residues. J gave up 4 bases and V 8 bases, and 3 bases lay outside the gene matches. The CDR3 sequence is CASSTGGTEAFF. In DNA, the CDR3 is TGTGCTAGTTCAACAGGGGGCACTGAAGCTTTCTTT. Full variable domain (missing parts from reference TRBV12-5 and TRBJ1-1): DARVTQTPRHKVTEMGQEVTMRCQPILGHNTVFWYRQTMMQGLELLAYFRNRAPLDDSGMPKDRFSAEMPDATLATLKIQPSEPRDSAVYFCASSTGGTEAFFGQGTRLTVV.

The chain employs TRBV28 and TRBJ1-6; no definite D call. Germline V CDR1 and CDR2: MDHEN, SYDVKM. The CDR3 has 16 amino acids. Trimming pared 5 bases from V and 0 bases from J, leaving 11 bases between. The DNA for the CDR3 is TGTGCCAGCAGTCCATCCCAAAGCTCCTATAATTCACCCCTCCACTTT. Amino acids: CASSPSQSSYNSPLHF.

This rearrangement joins TRBV30 to TRBJ1-4, with D hard to call. Germline assignment: CDR1 GTSNPN and CDR2 SVGIG (reference sequence). Trimming removed 2 bases from V and 7 bases from J, with 8 bases in between. The CDR3 covers 12 residues. The CDR3 region is CAWSSIGEKLFF. In DNA, the CDR3 is TGTGCCTGGAGTTCTATCGGTGAAAAACTGTTTTTT. The complete variable domain, with remaining parts taken from reference TRBV30 and TRBJ1-4, reads SQTIHQWPATLVQPVGSPLSLECTVEGTSNPNLYWYRQAAGRGLQLLFYSVGIGQISSEVPQNLSASRPQDRQFILSSKKLLLSDSGFYLCAWSSIGEKLFFGSGTQLSVL.

The V call is TRBV4-1, the J call TRBJ2-3; tentatively, D is TRBD1 (5 bases). The germline CDR1 and CDR2 sequences are MGHRA and YSYEKL. The V end was cut by 3 bases, the J end by 5 bases, with 18 bases between. The CDR3 is 16 residues long. CDR3 residues: CASSHPGRGNGDTQYF. The CDR3 DNA follows: TGCGCCAGCAGCCATCCCGGAAGGGGCAACGGAGATACGCAGTATTTT.

This chain connects TRBV5-4 to TRBJ1-2; a possible D gene is TRBD1 (6 bases). This CDR3 region has 18 residues. Germline CDR1 SGHNT, CDR2 YYREEE (reference sequence). The germline V and J ends were trimmed by 7 bases and 1 base, with 26 bases remaining between them. CDR3 residues: CASGAEPQGGHLNYGYTF. CDR3 in DNA: TGTGCCAGCGGGGCTGAGCCCCAAGGGGGACATCTTAACTATGGCTACACCTTC. The variable domain in full, with the rest retrieved from reference TRBV5-4 and TRBJ1-2, is ETGVTQSPTHLIKTRGQQVTLRCSSQSGHNTVSWYQQALGQGPQFIFQYYREEENGRGNFPPRFSGLQFPNYSSELNVNALELDDSALYLCASGAEPQGGHLNYGYTFGSGTRLTVV.

The J gene is TRBJ2-1, the V gene TRBV5-3, with TRBD2 matching over 8 bases. Being an ORF, TRBV5-3 has a function that is uncertain. CDR3 length: 16 amino acids. V trimming: 4 bases; J trimming: 2 bases; junction bases outside the gene matches: 8. CDR3 sequence reads: CARSMSPGLAYNEQFF. The CDR3 nucleotides read TGTGCCAGAAGCATGTCTCCGGGACTAGCCTACAATGAGCAGTTCTTC.

The chain has TRBV11-2 and TRBJ2-1, with D perhaps matching TRBD2 (7 bases). Trimming shortened V by 1 base and J by 8 bases, and 21 bases separated the two germline ends. The CDR3 is 17 residues long. The germline V gene has CDR1 SGHAT and CDR2 FQNNGV. As DNA, the CDR3 is TGTGCCAGCAGCTTAGGAGCTTCGGCGGGGGCCCTGGATGAGCAGTTCTTC. This gives the protein CASSLGASAGALDEQFF.

J is TRBJ2-3 and V is TRBV7-9; 11 nucleotides align to TRBD2. Germline V gives CDR1 SEHNR, CDR2 FQNEAQ (reference sequence). Trimming took 5 bases from V and 2 from J; bases not matched to a gene: 12. This CDR3 comprises 18 residues. In nucleotides, the CDR3 is TGTGCCAGCAGCGGACCCGGTATTAGCGGGGGGGCCACAGATACGCAGTATTTT. Translation gives CASSGPGISGGATDTQYF.

For this clone: Other DNA sequences in this sample translate to the same CDR3. The genes are TRBV19 and TRBJ1-5, with a weak D call TRBD1 (5 bases). The CDR3 extends over 14 amino acids. V was clipped by 5 bases and J by 4 bases, with 12 bases between them. Germline CDR1 is LNHDA and CDR2 is SQIVND (reference sequence). The CDR3 nucleotides are TGTGCCAGTAGTGAGCGGGGGGGTAATCAGCCCCAGCATTTT. The encoded protein is CASSERGGNQPQHF.